The next 17 T cell receptor beta chains were all read from a single sample in a study of cytomegalovirus exposure and HLA in healthy donors. The PCR had 60 Vbeta and 13 Jbeta primers. Libraries were prepared by immunoSEQ multiplex PCR; TCRdb keeps only in-frame clonotypes and omits some of them. The table includes tens of thousands of clones, about 80% detected once. The sequencing sample was made of PBMCs. These receptor sequences come from a human donor in good health.

The V and J genes are TRBV4-2 and TRBJ2-2; no firm D call. The CDR3 covers 14 residues. Trimming removed 0 bases at V and 6 bases at J, with 8 bases between. Germline CDR1 and CDR2: LGHNA and YNFKEQ. The DNA for the CDR3 is TGTGCCAGCAGCCAAGATAACAGAGCCGGGGAGCTGTTTTTT. This translates into CASSQDNRAGELFF.

DNA for the CDR3: TGTGCCAGCAGCTTAGGCATCTCGGCAGGGAAAGCTTTCTTT. It codes for CASSLGISAGKAFF. V and J are TRBV7-8 and TRBJ1-1; weak D call: TRBD1 (5 bases). Germline loops: CDR1 SGHVS, CDR2 FQNEAQ. V dropped 1 base and J dropped 9 bases, with 15 bases sitting between them. The CDR3 loop spans 14 amino acids. The full variable domain, its missing parts supplied by reference TRBV7-8 and TRBJ1-1, is GAGVSQSPRYKVAKRGQDVALRCDPISGHVSLFWYQQALGQGPEFLTYFQNEAQLDKSGLPSDRFFAERPEGSVSTLKIQRTQQEDSAVYLCASSLGISAGKAFFGQGTRLTVV.

The chain uses TRBV5-1 and TRBJ2-5; the D gene is possibly TRBD2 (6 bases). This CDR3 has 15 residues. The V and J ends lost 0 bases and 2 bases respectively, with 11 bases between them. Germline CDR1 reads SGHRS; CDR2 reads YFSETQ. The CDR3 loop reads CASSLGAGRQETQYF. The CDR3 nucleotides are TGCGCCAGCAGCTTGGGGGCGGGGAGGCAAGAGACCCAGTACTTC.

The chain is built from TRBV5-1 and TRBJ1-6; 7 bases are a match to TRBD1. CDR3 length: 15 residues. The trim removed 4 bases at V and 4 bases at J, leaving 5 bases unmatched. CDR1 SGHRS and CDR2 YFSETQ come from the germline V gene. The CDR3 region has the DNA TGCGCCAGCAGCAGAGGGACAGAATATAATTCACCCCTCCACTTT. Amino acids: CASSRGTEYNSPLHF.

This chain connects TRBV5-6 to TRBJ2-1, with 9 bases identical to TRBD1. Germline values: CDR1 SGHDT, CDR2 YYEEEE. The CDR3 covers 14 residues. The ends lost 3 bases at V and 6 bases at J; junction bases unmatched: 4. CDR3 sequence reads: CASSSGQGFNEQFF. CDR3 sequence (DNA): TGTGCCAGCAGCTCCGGACAGGGGTTCAATGAGCAGTTCTTC.

This clone was seen only once. The chain recombines TRBV9 with TRBJ1-5; D gene ambiguous. Germline lookup yields CDR1 SGDLS and CDR2 YYNGEE. The V end lost 0 bases, the J end lost 4 bases, and 5 bases lay between the germline ends. The CDR3 runs to 13 residues. CDR3 coding DNA: TGTGCCAGCAGCGTAGATCTTAATCAGCCCCAGCATTTT. Translating gives CASSVDLNQPQHF.

The genes are TRBV11-3 and TRBJ2-1, with 14 positions matching TRBD2. Germline V lookup: CDR1 SGHNT, CDR2 YENEEA. V lost 2 bases and J lost 8; bases outside the gene matches: 8. This CDR3 is built from 17 residues. CDR3 residues: CASSLRGLAGVVDEQFF. CDR3 nucleotide sequence: TGTGCCAGCAGCTTACGGGGACTAGCGGGAGTGGTCGATGAGCAGTTCTTC.

In this sample, this clone turned up once. The chain combines TRBV7-9 with TRBJ2-3; TRBD1 might be the D (7 bases). V lost 5 bases, J lost 1 base, and 13 bases lay in between. The CDR3 loop spans 15 amino acids. CDR1 and CDR2 (germline): SEHNR, FQNEAQ (reference sequence). CDR3 residues: CASSPRGVGTDTQYF. Here the CDR3 DNA reads TGTGCCAGCAGCCCCAGGGGGGTTGGCACAGATACGCAGTATTTT.

This chain links TRBV2 with TRBJ2-2, with 7 bases aligning to TRBD2. J gave up 4 bases and V 8 bases, and 10 bases lay outside the gene matches. Germline CDR1 reads SNHLY; CDR2 reads FYNNEI. The CDR3 spans 15 residues. DNA of the CDR3: TGTGCCAGCGGCTGGACTAGAGATGGCACCGGGGAGCTGTTTTTT. This encodes CASGWTRDGTGELFF.

V usage is TRBV6-5 and J usage is TRBJ1-2, with 8 bases identical to TRBD1. The CDR3 is made up of 14 amino acids. Germline CDR1 reads MNHEY; CDR2 reads SVGAGI. The V and J ends lost 8 bases and 4 bases, in that order; junction bases with no gene match: 9. The CDR3 spells CASFTVGQVYGYTF. The CDR3 region has the DNA TGTGCCAGCTTTACCGTGGGACAGGTCTATGGCTACACCTTC.

For the CDR3, the DNA is TGTGCCAGCAGTCCGATACTAGGTAGGAGGTCCTACGAGCAGTACTTC. Its protein product is CASSPILGRRSYEQYF. The chain couples TRBV27 to TRBJ2-7; TRBD2 might be the D (5 bases). V was clipped by 5 bases and J by 1 base, with 18 bases between them. This CDR3 region has 16 residues. Germline loops: CDR1 MNHEY, CDR2 SMNVEV (reference sequence).

The chain is built from TRBV10-3 and TRBJ1-4; D is undetermined. There are 14 residues in the CDR3. Germline CDR1 is ENHRY and CDR2 is SYGVKD. V was shortened by 6 bases and J by 7 bases, with 15 bases between the two germline ends. Written as DNA, the CDR3 is TGTGCCATCAGAGATCCCCTACGAGGTGAAAAACTGTTTTTT. This encodes CAIRDPLRGEKLFF.

V is TRBV30 and J is TRBJ2-2; possible D gene TRBD2, 6 bases. The CDR3 covers 16 residues. Germline-derived CDR1 and CDR2 are GTSNPN and SVGIG (reference sequence). Trimming stripped 2 bases from V and 3 bases from J, with 16 bases between. The CDR3 nucleotides read TGTGCCTGGAGTCCCTGGGGCAGGAGGGACACCGGGGAGCTGTTTTTT. Its translation is CAWSPWGRRDTGELFF.

The count of this clone is one. The CDR3: CASSHLPGYSGNTIYF. CDR3 coding DNA: TGTGCCAGCAGCCATCTCCCAGGGTATTCGGGAAACACCATATATTTT. J is TRBJ1-3 and V is TRBV14; possibly TRBD1 for D (5 bases). CDR1 and CDR2 from the germline V gene are SGHDN and FVKESK. V lost 3 bases, J lost 4 bases, and 16 bases lay in between. The CDR3 totals 16 residues.

J is TRBJ2-3 and V is TRBV7-9, with TRBD2 matching 7 bases. Germline CDR1 SEHNR, CDR2 FQNEAQ (reference sequence). The CDR3 is 14 amino acids. V was clipped by 1 base and J by 5 bases; unmatched bases: 3. This CDR3 is CASSLGAGLDTQYF. CDR3 sequence (DNA): TGTGCCAGCAGCTTAGGAGCGGGGTTAGATACGCAGTATTTT.

The chain links TRBV28 to TRBJ2-7; 13 bases align to TRBD2. V was clipped by 6 bases and J by 5 bases; unmatched bases: 10. CDR1 and CDR2 from the germline V gene are MDHEN and SYDVKM. This CDR3 has 16 amino acids. CDR3 loop: CASSRLLAGGPHEQYF. The DNA of the CDR3 is TGTGCCAGCAGCCGACTACTAGCGGGAGGGCCCCACGAGCAGTACTTC.

The chain employs TRBV30 and TRBJ2-7, with D tentatively TRBD1 (6 bases). Deletions cut 0 bases from V and 5 bases from J, with 20 bases between. The germline CDR1 and CDR2 sequences are GTSNPN and SVGIG (reference sequence). The CDR3 is 16 amino acids. CDR3 protein: CAWSVFAWQGTNEQYF. CDR3 DNA: TGTGCCTGGAGTGTATTCGCTTGGCAGGGGACGAACGAGCAGTACTTC.